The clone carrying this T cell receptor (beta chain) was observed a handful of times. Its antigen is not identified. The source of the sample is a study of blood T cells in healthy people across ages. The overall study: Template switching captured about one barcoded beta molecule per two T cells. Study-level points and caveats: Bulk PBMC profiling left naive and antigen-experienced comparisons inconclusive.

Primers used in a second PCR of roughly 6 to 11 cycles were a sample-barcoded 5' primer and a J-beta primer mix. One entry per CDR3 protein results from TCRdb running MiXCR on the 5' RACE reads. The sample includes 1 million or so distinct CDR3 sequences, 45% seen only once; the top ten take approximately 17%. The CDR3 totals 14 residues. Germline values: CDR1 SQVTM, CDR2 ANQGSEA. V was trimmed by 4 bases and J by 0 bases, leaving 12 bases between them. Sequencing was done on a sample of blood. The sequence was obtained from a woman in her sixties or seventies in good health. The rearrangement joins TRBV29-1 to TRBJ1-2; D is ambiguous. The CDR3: CSVASTATNYGYTF. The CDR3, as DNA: TGCAGCGTTGCGAGTACAGCTACTAACTATGGCTACACCTTC.